This T cell receptor (beta chain) was captured by sequencing in a study of CD8 T cells in ankylosing spondylitis. With respect to this clonotype: Its antigen is as yet unknown. This may stem from a read error, because a much larger clone lies one nucleotide away. The missing conserved phenylalanine or tryptophan at the end of this CDR3 makes a read error likely.

Researchers built TCR beta libraries using quantitative 5'-RACE with molecular barcodes. TCRdb passed the 5' RACE reads through MiXCR, listing each CDR3 protein once. The table includes some 220,000 distinct CDR3 sequences, around 8% detected once. Overall study findings and caveats: A CD8+ phenotype characterized the disease-linked clones, which were relatively rare in peripheral blood. Some motif variants had been reported before (in reactive arthritis synovial fluid and blood).

The CDR3 consists of 11 residues. CDR1 and CDR2 (germline): SGHTA, FQGNSA. Trimming removed 3 bases at V and 8 bases at J, with 2 bases between. The TCR sequence derives from a female donor with ankylosing spondylitis or in good health (not recorded which). Sequencing was done on a sample of blood, either unsorted or a sorted T cell fraction (not recorded which). The chain uses TRBV7-2 and TRBJ1-6; no clear D. CDR3 region: CASSLDSPLHY. In DNA form, the CDR3 reads TGTGCCAGCAGCTTGGATTCACCCCTCCACTAT.